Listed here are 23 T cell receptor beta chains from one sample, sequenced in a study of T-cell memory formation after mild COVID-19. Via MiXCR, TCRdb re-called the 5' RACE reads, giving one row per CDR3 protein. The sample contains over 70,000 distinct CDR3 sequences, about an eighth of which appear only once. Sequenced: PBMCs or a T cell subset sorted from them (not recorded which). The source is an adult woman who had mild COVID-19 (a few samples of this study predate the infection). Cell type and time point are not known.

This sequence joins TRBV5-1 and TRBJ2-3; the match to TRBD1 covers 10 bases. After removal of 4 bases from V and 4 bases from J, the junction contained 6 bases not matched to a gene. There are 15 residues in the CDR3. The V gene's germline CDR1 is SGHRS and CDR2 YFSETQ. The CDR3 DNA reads TGCGCCAGCAGCCAGGACAGGGGGGGGCCAGATACGCAGTATTTT. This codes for CASSQDRGGPDTQYF.

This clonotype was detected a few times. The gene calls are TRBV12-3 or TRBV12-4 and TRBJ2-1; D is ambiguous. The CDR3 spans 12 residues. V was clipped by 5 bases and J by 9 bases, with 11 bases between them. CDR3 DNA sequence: TGTGCCAGCAGTGGACCTGCGGTTGAGCAGTTCTTC. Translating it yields CASSGPAVEQFF.

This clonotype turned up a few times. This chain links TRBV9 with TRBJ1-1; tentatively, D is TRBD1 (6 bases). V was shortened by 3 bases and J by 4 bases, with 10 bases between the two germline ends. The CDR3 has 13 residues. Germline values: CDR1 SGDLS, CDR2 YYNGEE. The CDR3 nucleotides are TGTGCCAGCAGCGGTGGGGGCCTCACTGAAGCTTTCTTT. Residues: CASSGGGLTEAFF.

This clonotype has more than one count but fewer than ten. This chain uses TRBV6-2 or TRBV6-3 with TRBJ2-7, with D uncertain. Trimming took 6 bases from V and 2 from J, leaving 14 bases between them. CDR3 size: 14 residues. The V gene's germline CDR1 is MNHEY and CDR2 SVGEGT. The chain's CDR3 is CASSAYLGTYEQYF. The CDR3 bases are TGTGCCAGCAGCGCGTATCTTGGAACCTACGAGCAGTACTTC.

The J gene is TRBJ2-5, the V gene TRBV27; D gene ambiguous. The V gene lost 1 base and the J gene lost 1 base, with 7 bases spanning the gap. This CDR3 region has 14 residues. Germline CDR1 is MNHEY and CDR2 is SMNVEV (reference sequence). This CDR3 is CASSLWVGQETQYF. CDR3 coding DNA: TGTGCCAGCAGTTTATGGGTCGGCCAAGAGACCCAGTACTTC.

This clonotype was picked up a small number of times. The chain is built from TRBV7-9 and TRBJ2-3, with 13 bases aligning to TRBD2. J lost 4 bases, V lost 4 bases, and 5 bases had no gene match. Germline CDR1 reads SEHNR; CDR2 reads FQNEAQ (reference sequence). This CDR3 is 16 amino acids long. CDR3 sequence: CASSSTSGGGSDTQYF. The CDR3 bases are TGTGCCAGCAGCTCCACTAGCGGGGGGGGTTCAGATACGCAGTATTTT.

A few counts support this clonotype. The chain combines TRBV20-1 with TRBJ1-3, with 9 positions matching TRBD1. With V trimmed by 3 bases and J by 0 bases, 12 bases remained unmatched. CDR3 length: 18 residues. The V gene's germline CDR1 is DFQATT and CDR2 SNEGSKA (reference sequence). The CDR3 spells CSARPDGTGIYSGNTIYF. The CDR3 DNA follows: TGCAGTGCTAGGCCCGACGGGACAGGGATTTACTCTGGAAACACCATATATTTT.

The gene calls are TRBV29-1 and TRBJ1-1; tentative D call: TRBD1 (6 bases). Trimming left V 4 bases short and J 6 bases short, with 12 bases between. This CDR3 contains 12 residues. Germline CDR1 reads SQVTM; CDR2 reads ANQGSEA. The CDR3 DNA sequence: TGCAGCGTTGTACAGGGAGTGTCTGAAGCTTTCTTT. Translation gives CSVVQGVSEAFF.

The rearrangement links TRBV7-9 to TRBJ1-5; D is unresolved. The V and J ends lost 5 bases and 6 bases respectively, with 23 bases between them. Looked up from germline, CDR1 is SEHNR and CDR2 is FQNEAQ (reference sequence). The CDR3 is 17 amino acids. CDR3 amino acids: CASSPPDGLEGSQPQHF. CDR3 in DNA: TGTGCCAGCAGCCCCCCGGATGGGTTGGAGGGATCTCAGCCCCAGCATTTT.

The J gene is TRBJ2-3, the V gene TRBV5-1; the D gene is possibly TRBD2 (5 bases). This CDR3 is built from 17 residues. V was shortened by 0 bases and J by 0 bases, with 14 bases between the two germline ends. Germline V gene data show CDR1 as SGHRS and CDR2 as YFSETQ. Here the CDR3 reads CASSLALAGRSTDTQYF. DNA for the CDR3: TGCGCCAGCAGCTTGGCCTTGGCGGGCCGAAGCACAGATACGCAGTATTTT. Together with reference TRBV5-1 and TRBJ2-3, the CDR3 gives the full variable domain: KAGVTQTPRYLIKTRGQQVTLSCSPISGHRSVSWYQQTPGQGLQFLFEYFSETQRNKGNFPGRFSGRQFSNSRSEMNVSTLELGDSALYLCASSLALAGRSTDTQYFGPGTRLTVL.

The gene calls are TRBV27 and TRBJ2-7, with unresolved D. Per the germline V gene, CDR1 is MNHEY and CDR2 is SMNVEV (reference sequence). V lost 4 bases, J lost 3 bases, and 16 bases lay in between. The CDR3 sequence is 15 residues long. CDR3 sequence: CASSSILTKGYEQYF. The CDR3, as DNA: TGTGCCAGCAGTTCCATATTAACCAAGGGCTACGAGCAGTACTTC.

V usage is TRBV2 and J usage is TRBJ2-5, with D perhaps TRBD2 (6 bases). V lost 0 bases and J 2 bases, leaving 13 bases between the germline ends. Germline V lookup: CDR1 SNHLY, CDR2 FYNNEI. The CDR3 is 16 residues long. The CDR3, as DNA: TGTGCCAGCAGTGAAGCGCTTAGGGACTCACAAGAGACCCAGTACTTC. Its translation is CASSEALRDSQETQYF.

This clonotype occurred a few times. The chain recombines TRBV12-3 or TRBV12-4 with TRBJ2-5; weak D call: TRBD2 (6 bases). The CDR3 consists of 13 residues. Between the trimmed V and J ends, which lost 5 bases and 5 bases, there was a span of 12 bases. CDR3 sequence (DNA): TGTGCCAGCAGTATCAGGGACTGGGAGACCCAGTACTTC. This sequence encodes CASSIRDWETQYF.

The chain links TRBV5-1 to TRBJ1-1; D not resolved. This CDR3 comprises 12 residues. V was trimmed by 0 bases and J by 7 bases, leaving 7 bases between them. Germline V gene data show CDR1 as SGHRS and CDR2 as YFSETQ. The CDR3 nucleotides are TGCGCCAGCAGCTTGGCTGGCGGTGAAGCTTTCTTT. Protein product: CASSLAGGEAFF. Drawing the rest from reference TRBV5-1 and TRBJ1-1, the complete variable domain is KAGVTQTPRYLIKTRGQQVTLSCSPISGHRSVSWYQQTPGQGLQFLFEYFSETQRNKGNFPGRFSGRQFSNSRSEMNVSTLELGDSALYLCASSLAGGEAFFGQGTRLTVV.

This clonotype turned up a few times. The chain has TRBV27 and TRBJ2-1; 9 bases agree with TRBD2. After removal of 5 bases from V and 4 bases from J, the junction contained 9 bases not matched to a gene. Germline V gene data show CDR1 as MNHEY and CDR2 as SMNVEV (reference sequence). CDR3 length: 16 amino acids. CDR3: CASSPHWREGYNEQFF. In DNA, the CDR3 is TGTGCCAGCAGTCCGCACTGGCGGGAGGGGTACAATGAGCAGTTCTTC.

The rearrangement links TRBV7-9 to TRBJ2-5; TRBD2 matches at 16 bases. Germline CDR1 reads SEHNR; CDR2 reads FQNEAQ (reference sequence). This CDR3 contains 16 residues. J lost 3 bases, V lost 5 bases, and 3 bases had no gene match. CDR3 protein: CASSPGTSGREETQYF. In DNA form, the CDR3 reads TGTGCCAGCAGCCCGGGGACTAGCGGGAGGGAAGAGACCCAGTACTTC.

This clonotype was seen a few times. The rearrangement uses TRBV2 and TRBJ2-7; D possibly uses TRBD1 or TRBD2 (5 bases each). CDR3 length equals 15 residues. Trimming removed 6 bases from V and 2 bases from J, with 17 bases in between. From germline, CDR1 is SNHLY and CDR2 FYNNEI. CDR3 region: CASREPGRTTYEQYF. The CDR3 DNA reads TGTGCCAGCAGGGAACCGGGACGGACAACCTACGAGCAGTACTTC.

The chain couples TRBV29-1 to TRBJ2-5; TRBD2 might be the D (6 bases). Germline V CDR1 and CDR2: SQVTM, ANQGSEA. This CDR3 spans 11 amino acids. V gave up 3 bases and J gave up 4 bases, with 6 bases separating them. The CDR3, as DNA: TGCAGCGTTGACGGGGGAGAGACCCAGTACTTC. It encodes CSVDGGETQYF.

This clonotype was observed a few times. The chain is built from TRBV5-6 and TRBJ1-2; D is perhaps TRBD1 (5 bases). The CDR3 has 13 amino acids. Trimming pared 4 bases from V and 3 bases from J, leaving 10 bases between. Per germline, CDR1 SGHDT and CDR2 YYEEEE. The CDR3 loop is CASSLGTHYGYTF. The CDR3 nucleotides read TGTGCCAGCAGCCTTGGGACTCACTATGGCTACACCTTC.

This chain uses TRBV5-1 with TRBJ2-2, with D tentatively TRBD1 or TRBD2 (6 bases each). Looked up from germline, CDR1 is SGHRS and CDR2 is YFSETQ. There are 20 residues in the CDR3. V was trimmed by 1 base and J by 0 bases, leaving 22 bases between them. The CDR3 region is CASSLQGVFPGDTNTGELFF. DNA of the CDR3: TGCGCCAGCAGCTTGCAGGGCGTCTTCCCGGGGGACACGAACACCGGGGAGCTGTTTTTT.

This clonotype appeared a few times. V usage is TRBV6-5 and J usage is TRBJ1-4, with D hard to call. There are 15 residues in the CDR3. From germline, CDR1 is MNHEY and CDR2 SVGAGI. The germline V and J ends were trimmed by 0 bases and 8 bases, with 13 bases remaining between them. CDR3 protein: CASSYSAGSDEKLFF. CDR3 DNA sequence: TGTGCCAGCAGTTACTCAGCGGGGTCAGACGAAAAACTGTTTTTT.

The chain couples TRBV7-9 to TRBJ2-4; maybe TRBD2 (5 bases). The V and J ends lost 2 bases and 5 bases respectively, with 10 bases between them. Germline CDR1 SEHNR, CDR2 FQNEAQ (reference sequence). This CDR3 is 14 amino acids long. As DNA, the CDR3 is TGTGCCAGCAGCTTACTCGGGGATCAAAACATTCAGTACTTC. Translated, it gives CASSLLGDQNIQYF.

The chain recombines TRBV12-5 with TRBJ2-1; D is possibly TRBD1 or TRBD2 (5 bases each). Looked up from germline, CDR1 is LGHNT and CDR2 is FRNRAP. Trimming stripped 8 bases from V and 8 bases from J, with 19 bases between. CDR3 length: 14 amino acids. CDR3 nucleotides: TGTGCTAGTAGACTCCCGTGGGGGTGCCATGAGCAGTTCTTC. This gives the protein CASRLPWGCHEQFF.